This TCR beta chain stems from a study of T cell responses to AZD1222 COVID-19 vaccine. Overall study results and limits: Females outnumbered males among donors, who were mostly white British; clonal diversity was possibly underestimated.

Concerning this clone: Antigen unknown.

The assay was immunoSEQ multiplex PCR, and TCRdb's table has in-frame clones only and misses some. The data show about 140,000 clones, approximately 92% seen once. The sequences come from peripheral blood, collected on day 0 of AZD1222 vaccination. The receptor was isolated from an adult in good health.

The CDR3 DNA reads TGTGCCAGTCGGGACAGCGGGGGAGCTGGGTACACAGATACGCAGTATTTT. It codes for CASRDSGGAGYTDTQYF. This rearrangement joins TRBV19 to TRBJ2-3; D might be TRBD2 (8 bases). Deletions cut 8 bases from V and 2 bases from J, with 23 bases between. CDR1 and CDR2 (germline): LNHDA, SQIVND (reference sequence). The length of the CDR3 is 17 residues.